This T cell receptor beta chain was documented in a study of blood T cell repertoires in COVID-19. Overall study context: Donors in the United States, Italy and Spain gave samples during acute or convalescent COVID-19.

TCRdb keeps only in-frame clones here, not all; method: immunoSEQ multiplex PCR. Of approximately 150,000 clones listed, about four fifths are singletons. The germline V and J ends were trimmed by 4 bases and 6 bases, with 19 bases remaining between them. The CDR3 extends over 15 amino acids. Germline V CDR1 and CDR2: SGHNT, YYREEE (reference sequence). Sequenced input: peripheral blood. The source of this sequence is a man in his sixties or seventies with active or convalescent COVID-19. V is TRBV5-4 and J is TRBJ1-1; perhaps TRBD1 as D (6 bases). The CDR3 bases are TGTGCCAGCAGCGAAAACAGGGTAACTCGGGCTGAAGCTTTCTTT. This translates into CASSENRVTRAEAFF.